This is a list of T cell receptor beta chains from one sample in a study of identical twins. TCRdb independently ran MiXCR on the 5' RACE reads; one entry per CDR3 protein. The sample includes 1.5 million to 2 million distinct CDR3 sequences, less than 35% of them seen just once. Sequenced input: cord blood. These receptors were taken from a newborn girl in good health. The CDR3 runs from the conserved cysteine through the conserved F or W. A D gene is named only where the DNA matches it firmly. The listing skips clone size in some rows; elsewhere it reads once, few, many or a size class.

V gene: TRBV4-2
J gene: TRBJ2-7
D gene: TRBD2
clone size: .
CDR3 protein: CASSQPIRDYRYNEQYF
CDR3 DNA: TGTGCCAGCAGCCAACCAATCCGGGACTACCGCTACAATGAGCAGTACTTC

V gene: TRBV6-6
J gene: TRBJ2-3
D gene: .
clone size: few
CDR3 protein: CASSYRAGFSTDTQYF
CDR3 DNA: TGTGCCAGCAGTTACAGGGCCGGCTTCAGCACAGATACGCAGTATTTT

V gene: TRBV27
J gene: TRBJ1-6
D gene: .
clone size: .
CDR3 protein: CASSLERRGAYSPLHF
CDR3 DNA: TGTGCCAGCAGTTTGGAGAGAAGGGGCGCTTATTCACCCCTCCACTTT

V gene: TRBV7-9
J gene: TRBJ2-7
D gene: .
clone size: few
CDR3 protein: CASSFPRGGHSYEQYF
CDR3 DNA: TGTGCCAGCAGCTTCCCGCGGGGAGGCCACTCCTACGAGCAGTACTTC

V gene: TRBV7-2
J gene: TRBJ1-1
D gene: .
clone size: few
CDR3 protein: CASSLVEGKGAFF
CDR3 DNA: TGTGCCAGCAGCTTAGTTGAGGGAAAAGGGGCTTTCTTT

V gene: TRBV3-1
J gene: TRBJ2-7
D gene: TRBD2
clone size: few
CDR3 protein: CASSQEGLGTYEQYF
CDR3 DNA: TGTGCCAGCAGCCAAGAGGGACTAGGGACCTACGAGCAGTACTTC

V gene: TRBV28
J gene: TRBJ2-1
D gene: TRBD2
clone size: .
CDR3 protein: CASSLVGLASDEQFF
CDR3 DNA: TGTGCCAGCAGTTTGGTGGGACTAGCGAGCGATGAGCAGTTCTTC

V gene: TRBV21-1
J gene: TRBJ2-1
D gene: .
clone size: .
CDR3 protein: CASSKKGPRQGVNEQFF
CDR3 DNA: TGTGCCAGCAGCAAAAAGGGACCTAGACAGGGGGTCAATGAGCAGTTCTTC

V gene: TRBV20-1
J gene: TRBJ1-5
D gene: .
clone size: .
CDR3 protein: CSASDENNQPQHF
CDR3 DNA: TGCAGTGCTAGTGACGAGAACAATCAGCCCCAGCATTTT

V gene: TRBV28
J gene: TRBJ2-7
D gene: TRBD2
clone size: few
CDR3 protein: CASNPSGRRSYEQYF
CDR3 DNA: TGTGCCAGCAACCCCAGCGGGAGGAGATCCTACGAGCAGTACTTC

V gene: TRBV12-3/TRBV12-4
J gene: TRBJ2-2
D gene: .
clone size: .
CDR3 protein: CASSWAGTTGELFF
CDR3 DNA: TGTGCCAGCAGCTGGGCGGGGACCACCGGGGAGCTGTTTTTT

V gene: TRBV7-2
J gene: TRBJ2-5
D gene: TRBD2
clone size: few
CDR3 protein: CASSSKTSVVTQYF
CDR3 DNA: TGTGCCAGCAGCTCGAAGACTAGCGTTGTTACCCAGTACTTC

V gene: TRBV12-3/TRBV12-4
J gene: TRBJ1-1
D gene: .
clone size: .
CDR3 protein: CASSLLGVPDTEAFF
CDR3 DNA: TGTGCCAGCAGTTTACTGGGGGTGCCGGACACTGAAGCTTTCTTT

V gene: TRBV30
J gene: TRBJ2-3
D gene: .
clone size: .
CDR3 protein: CAWGRTDTQYF
CDR3 DNA: TGTGCCTGGGGGCGCACAGATACGCAGTATTTT

V gene: TRBV2
J gene: TRBJ2-7
D gene: TRBD2
clone size: .
CDR3 protein: CASVLAGHYEQYF
CDR3 DNA: TGTGCCAGCGTCTTAGCGGGGCACTACGAGCAGTACTTC

V gene: TRBV12-3/TRBV12-4
J gene: TRBJ1-6
D gene: .
clone size: .
CDR3 protein: CVTHFWGGDRAYNSPLHF
CDR3 DNA: TGTGTCACTCACTTTTGGGGCGGGGACCGTGCATATAATTCACCCCTCCACTTT

V gene: TRBV3-1
J gene: TRBJ1-6
D gene: .
clone size: .
CDR3 protein: CASSQVMKSSYNSPLHF
CDR3 DNA: TGTGCCAGCAGCCAAGTCATGAAGAGCTCCTATAATTCACCCCTCCACTTT

V gene: TRBV20-1
J gene: TRBJ1-2
D gene: .
clone size: .
CDR3 protein: CSARGDGTYGYTF
CDR3 DNA: TGCAGTGCTAGAGGCGACGGTACCTATGGCTACACCTTC

V gene: TRBV6-6
J gene: TRBJ2-1
D gene: .
clone size: .
CDR3 protein: CASSYSRPYNEQFF
CDR3 DNA: TGTGCCAGCAGTTACTCGAGGCCCTACAATGAGCAGTTCTTC

V gene: TRBV4-1
J gene: TRBJ1-3
D gene: .
clone size: .
CDR3 protein: CASSPGYTIYF
CDR3 DNA: TGCGCCAGCAGCCCCGGATACACCATATATTTT

V gene: TRBV12-3/TRBV12-4
J gene: TRBJ1-5
D gene: .
clone size: many
CDR3 protein: CASSLARGSNQPQHF
CDR3 DNA: TGTGCCAGCAGTTTGGCCCGGGGGAGCAATCAGCCCCAGCATTTT

V gene: TRBV12-3/TRBV12-4
J gene: TRBJ2-2
D gene: .
clone size: .
CDR3 protein: CASSLEIVGTGELFF
CDR3 DNA: TGTGCCAGCAGTTTAGAGATCGTCGGCACCGGGGAGCTGTTTTTT

V gene: TRBV7-2
J gene: TRBJ2-7
D gene: TRBD2
clone size: .
CDR3 protein: CASILTSGNYISWEQYF
CDR3 DNA: TGTGCCAGCATCTTGACTAGCGGGAATTATATCTCATGGGAGCAGTACTTC

V gene: TRBV4-1
J gene: TRBJ2-7
D gene: .
clone size: many
CDR3 protein: CASSLAGTGGVEQYF
CDR3 DNA: TGCGCCAGCAGCTTAGCGGGGACAGGAGGGGTCGAGCAGTACTTC

V gene: TRBV3-1
J gene: TRBJ2-1
D gene: .
clone size: few
CDR3 protein: CASSQDVLIISEQFF
CDR3 DNA: TGTGCCAGCAGCCAAGATGTGTTAATTATCAGTGAGCAGTTCTTC

V gene: TRBV5-1
J gene: TRBJ2-7
D gene: .
clone size: few
CDR3 protein: CASSSLGLGGYDSPYEQYF
CDR3 DNA: TGCGCCAGCAGCTCACTTGGGTTGGGGGGTTACGACTCACCCTACGAGCAGTACTTC

V gene: TRBV29-1
J gene: TRBJ2-5
D gene: .
clone size: .
CDR3 protein: CSVKEGIETQYF
CDR3 DNA: TGCAGCGTTAAAGAGGGGATCGAGACCCAGTACTTC

V gene: TRBV6-6
J gene: TRBJ2-3
D gene: .
clone size: few
CDR3 protein: CASSYPGDATDTQYF
CDR3 DNA: TGTGCCAGCAGTTACCCGGGGGACGCCACAGATACGCAGTATTTT

V gene: TRBV4-1
J gene: TRBJ2-3
D gene: TRBD2
clone size: .
CDR3 protein: CASNTRLADSTDTQYF
CDR3 DNA: TGCGCCAGCAACACGCGACTAGCGGACTCCACAGATACGCAGTATTTT

V gene: TRBV5-1
J gene: TRBJ1-2
D gene: .
clone size: few
CDR3 protein: CASSLAASAYGYTF
CDR3 DNA: TGCGCCAGCAGCTTGGCCGCGTCGGCCTATGGCTACACCTTC

V gene: TRBV20-1
J gene: TRBJ2-7
D gene: .
clone size: .
CDR3 protein: CIPRLYEQYF
CDR3 DNA: TGCATTCCCAGGTTGTACGAGCAGTACTTC

V gene: TRBV5-4
J gene: TRBJ2-7
D gene: TRBD2
clone size: .
CDR3 protein: CATKNGGLSTSYEQYF
CDR3 DNA: TGTGCCACCAAGAACGGGGGACTAAGTACCTCCTACGAGCAGTACTTC

V gene: TRBV20-1
J gene: TRBJ1-6
D gene: .
clone size: .
CDR3 protein: CSASVGPVNSPLHF
CDR3 DNA: TGCAGTGCTAGTGTAGGGCCTGTGAATTCACCCCTCCACTTT

V gene: TRBV9
J gene: TRBJ2-5
D gene: .
clone size: .
CDR3 protein: CASSRTIGGETQYF
CDR3 DNA: TGTGCCAGCAGCCGGACTATCGGGGGAGAGACCCAGTACTTC

V gene: TRBV28
J gene: TRBJ2-5
D gene: .
clone size: .
CDR3 protein: CASSFGVIETQYF
CDR3 DNA: TGTGCCAGCAGTTTCGGGGTCATTGAGACCCAGTACTTC

V gene: TRBV5-1
J gene: TRBJ2-1
D gene: .
clone size: few
CDR3 protein: CASSLVLGSYYNEQFF
CDR3 DNA: TGCGCCAGCAGCTTGGTTTTGGGCTCCTACTACAATGAGCAGTTCTTC

V gene: TRBV20-1
J gene: TRBJ1-6
D gene: TRBD1
clone size: .
CDR3 protein: CSAGSVGTGNSPLHF
CDR3 DNA: TGCAGTGCTGGTAGTGTGGGGACAGGGAATTCACCCCTCCACTTT

V gene: TRBV28
J gene: TRBJ2-1
D gene: .
clone size: .
CDR3 protein: CASSFLLPVGQFF
CDR3 DNA: TGTGCCAGCAGTTTTCTGCTCCCCGTTGGGCAGTTCTTC

V gene: TRBV7-8
J gene: TRBJ2-1
D gene: TRBD2
clone size: .
CDR3 protein: CASSLWGGAYNEQFF
CDR3 DNA: TGTGCCAGCAGCTTATGGGGGGGGGCCTACAATGAGCAGTTCTTC

V gene: TRBV29-1
J gene: TRBJ2-7
D gene: .
clone size: .
CDR3 protein: CSVGGYLSYEQYF
CDR3 DNA: TGCAGCGTTGGCGGGTACCTCTCCTACGAGCAGTACTTC

V gene: TRBV3-1
J gene: TRBJ2-7
D gene: TRBD2
clone size: .
CDR3 protein: CVSSPRLAGALDEQYF
CDR3 DNA: TGTGTCAGCAGCCCGAGACTAGCGGGAGCTTTGGATGAGCAGTACTTC

V gene: TRBV6-2/TRBV6-3
J gene: TRBJ1-4
D gene: .
clone size: .
CDR3 protein: CASSYSKGRNEKLFF
CDR3 DNA: TGTGCCAGCAGTTACTCGAAGGGGAGGAATGAAAAACTGTTTTTT

V gene: TRBV7-6
J gene: TRBJ2-4
D gene: TRBD1
clone size: few
CDR3 protein: CASSPTGTGKLNIQYF
CDR3 DNA: TGTGCCAGCAGCCCAACCGGGACAGGGAAATTAAACATTCAGTACTTC

V gene: TRBV5-6
J gene: TRBJ1-1
D gene: .
clone size: .
CDR3 protein: CASSLLREAFF
CDR3 DNA: TGTGCCAGCAGCTTGTTGCGCGAAGCTTTCTTT

V gene: TRBV3-1
J gene: TRBJ2-7
D gene: .
clone size: few
CDR3 protein: CASSQGVGHYEQYF
CDR3 DNA: TGTGCCAGCAGCCAGGGAGTAGGCCACTACGAGCAGTACTTC

V gene: TRBV12-5
J gene: TRBJ2-5
D gene: TRBD1
clone size: .
CDR3 protein: CASGRDREETQYF
CDR3 DNA: TGTGCTAGTGGTCGGGACAGGGAAGAGACCCAGTACTTC